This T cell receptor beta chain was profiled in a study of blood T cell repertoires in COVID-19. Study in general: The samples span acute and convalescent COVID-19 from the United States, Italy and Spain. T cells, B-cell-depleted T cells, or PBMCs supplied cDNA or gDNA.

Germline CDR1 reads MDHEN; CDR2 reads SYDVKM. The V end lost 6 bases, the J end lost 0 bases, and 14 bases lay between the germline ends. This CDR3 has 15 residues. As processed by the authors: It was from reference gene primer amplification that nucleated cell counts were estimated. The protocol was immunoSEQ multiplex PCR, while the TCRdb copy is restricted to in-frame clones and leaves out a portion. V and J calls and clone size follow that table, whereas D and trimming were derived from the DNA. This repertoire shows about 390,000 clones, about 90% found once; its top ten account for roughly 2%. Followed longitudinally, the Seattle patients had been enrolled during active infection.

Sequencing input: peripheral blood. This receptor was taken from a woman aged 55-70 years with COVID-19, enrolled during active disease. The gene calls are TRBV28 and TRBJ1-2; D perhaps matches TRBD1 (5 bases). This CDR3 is CASRSQGGANYGYTF. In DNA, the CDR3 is TGTGCCAGCAGGTCACAAGGAGGGGCTAACTATGGCTACACCTTC.